Below, one TCR beta chain is given with its context. The antigen is undetermined. CDR1 is MRHNA and CDR2 is SNTAGT in the germline V gene. V was clipped by 3 bases and J by 3 bases, with 9 bases between them. CDR3 length: 14 amino acids. The data were taken from a study of T-cell reconstitution after alpha-beta-depleted transplantation in children. Using unique molecular identifiers, the investigators prepared the TCRbeta library. Each CDR3 protein gets one entry after TCRdb re-called the PCR reads with MiXCR. The repertoire holds hundreds of thousands of distinct CDR3 sequences, 20% to 30% seen once, with roughly 2.6% in the top ten. General study points: Approximately two months post-transplant, alpha-beta T cells reportedly originated from several hundred expanded graft clones. Newly generated T cells supplied most T-cell counts and diversity one year post-transplant. Surviving recipient T cells and intrathymic progenitors accounted for some patients' high TCRbeta diversity at day 60.

The sample in question was PBMCs, obtained before TCRalphabeta/CD19-depleted stem cell transplant. The sequence was obtained from a girl aged 2-10 years with Fanconi anemia, due to receive a stem cell transplant. The chain links TRBV6-4 to TRBJ2-1; D is uncertain. DNA for the CDR3: TGTGCCAGCAGTGAGGAGTGGGGCTACAATGAGCAGTTCTTC. Its translation is CASSEEWGYNEQFF.